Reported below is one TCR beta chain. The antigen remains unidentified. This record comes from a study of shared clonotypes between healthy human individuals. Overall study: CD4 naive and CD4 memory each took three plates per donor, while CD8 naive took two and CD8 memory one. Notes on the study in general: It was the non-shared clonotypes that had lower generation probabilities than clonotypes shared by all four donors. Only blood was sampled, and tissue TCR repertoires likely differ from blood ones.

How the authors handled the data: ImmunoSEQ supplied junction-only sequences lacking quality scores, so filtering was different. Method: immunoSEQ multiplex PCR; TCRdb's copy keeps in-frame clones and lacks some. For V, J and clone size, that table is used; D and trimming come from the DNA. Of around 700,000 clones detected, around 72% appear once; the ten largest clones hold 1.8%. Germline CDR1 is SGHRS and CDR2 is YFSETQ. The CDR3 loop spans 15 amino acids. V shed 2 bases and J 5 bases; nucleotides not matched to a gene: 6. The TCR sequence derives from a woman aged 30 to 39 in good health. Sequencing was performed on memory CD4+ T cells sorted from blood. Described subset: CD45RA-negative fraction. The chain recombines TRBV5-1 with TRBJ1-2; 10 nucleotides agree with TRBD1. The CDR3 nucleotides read TGCGCCAGCAGCTTTGCCGGACAGGGGGGTTATGGCTACACCTTC. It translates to CASSFAGQGGYGYTF.